This TCR beta chain was retrieved from a study of T-cell memory formation after mild COVID-19. MiXCR, run by TCRdb on the 5' RACE reads, gives a single entry per CDR3 protein. The table lists roughly 310,000 distinct CDR3 sequences, more than 15% of them singletons. This clonotype has a handful of counts. At one of its ends the junction is not consistent with the germline gene, which may arise from a read error. CDR1 and CDR2 (germline): MNHEY, SVGAGI. The CDR3 is made up of 15 amino acids. This chain uses TRBV6-5 with TRBJ1-6; D may be TRBD1 (6 bases). The sequenced sample was PBMCs or a T cell subset sorted from them (not recorded which). The TCR was taken from a man aged 18-30 years who had mild COVID-19 (a few samples of this study predate the infection). Cell type and time point are not known. The CDR3 spells CASRYSTGPGSPLHF. The CDR3 DNA sequence: TGTGCCAGCAGATACTCCACAGGGCCGGGTTCACCCCTCCACTTT.